These 17 T cell receptor beta chains came from one sample sequenced in a study of shared clonotypes between healthy human individuals. Using immunoSEQ multiplex PCR, the repertoire was profiled, and TCRdb retains in-frame clones only, with some absent. This sample carries some 530,000 clones, approximately 82% of them seen once, and the ten largest clones take more than 10%. Specimen: PBMCs. The receptor set was obtained from a woman in her forties in good health. Some clones in this sample may be carry-over from other donors' samples.

The V and J genes are TRBV7-9 and TRBJ2-2; no reliable D call. Germline V gene lookup returns CDR1 SEHNR and CDR2 FQNEAQ (reference sequence). This CDR3 is built from 13 residues. V shed 5 bases and J shed 6 bases, with 10 bases lying between them. This chain's CDR3 is CASSPTLAGELFF. The CDR3 nucleotides read TGTGCCAGCAGCCCCACTTTAGCCGGGGAGCTGTTTTTT.

The chain has TRBV5-1 and TRBJ2-2; 8 nucleotides match TRBD1. The ends lost 4 bases at V and 6 bases at J; junction bases unmatched: 2. This CDR3 comprises 13 residues. Germline V gene sequence: CDR1 SGHRS, CDR2 YFSETQ. DNA for the CDR3: TGCGCCAGCAGCCCAGGGGGCGCCGGGGAGCTGTTTTTT. Translating gives CASSPGGAGELFF.

Written as DNA, the CDR3 is TGTGCCAGCAGCCTTTCAGACGAGACTGAAGCTTTCTTT. Translation: CASSLSDETEAFF. The rearrangement joins TRBV7-9 to TRBJ1-1; no definite D call. This CDR3 is 13 amino acids long. Trimming left V 5 bases short and J 5 bases short, with 12 bases between. Per germline, CDR1 SEHNR and CDR2 FQNEAQ (reference sequence).

CDR3 amino acids: CACTHSGQGLRTQYF. CDR3 nucleotide sequence: TGTGCCTGTACACATTCGGGACAGGGTCTTCGGACGCAGTATTTT. The rearrangement uses TRBV30 and TRBJ2-3, with 9 bases aligning to TRBD1. The V gene end was trimmed by 6 bases and the J gene end by 9 bases; junction bases not matched to a gene: 16. Germline lookup yields CDR1 GTSNPN and CDR2 SVGIG (reference sequence). The CDR3 length is 15 residues.

CDR3 sequence (DNA): TGTGCCAGCAACAGGCGAACCCAAGAGACCCAGTACTTC. Encoded protein: CASNRRTQETQYF. The chain links TRBV6-5 to TRBJ2-5; D perhaps matches TRBD1 (5 bases). V shed 7 bases and J shed 1 base, with 10 bases lying between them. Per germline, CDR1 MNHEY and CDR2 SVGAGI. The CDR3 consists of 13 residues.

The V gene is TRBV6-1, the J gene TRBJ2-1; 9 bases are a match to TRBD2. The germline V gene has CDR1 MNHNS and CDR2 SASEGT. The CDR3 contains 13 residues. Germline trimming cut 3 bases from V and 6 bases from J; bases unmatched to any gene: 0. The CDR3 here is CASSEGLANEQFF. CDR3 nucleotides: TGTGCCAGCAGTGAGGGACTAGCCAATGAGCAGTTCTTC.

This sequence joins TRBV7-9 and TRBJ2-6; no firm D call. Per germline, CDR1 SEHNR and CDR2 FQNEAQ (reference sequence). With 3 bases removed from V and 0 bases from J, the gap between germline ends came to 9 bases. The CDR3 extends over 16 amino acids. Written as DNA, the CDR3 is TGTGCCAGCAGCTTCCCATTAAGCTCTGGGGCCAACGTCCTGACTTTC. This gives the protein CASSFPLSSGANVLTF. Based on the CDR3 plus reference TRBV7-9 and TRBJ2-6, the full variable domain is DTGVSQNPRHKITKRGQNVTFRCDPISEHNRLYWYRQTLGQGPEFLTYFQNEAQLEKSRLLSDRFSAERPKGSFSTLEIQRTEQGDSAMYLCASSFPLSSGANVLTFGAGSRLTVL.

The V call is TRBV28, the J call TRBJ2-5; 9 bases match TRBD2. This CDR3 has 14 residues. V lost 5 bases, J lost 10 bases, and 11 bases stayed unmatched. Per the germline V gene, CDR1 is MDHEN and CDR2 is SYDVKM. In DNA form, the CDR3 reads TGTGCCAGCAGTGAGGCGGGAGGGCCCTGGAGCCAGTACTTC. It encodes CASSEAGGPWSQYF.

This clone was detected once. The chain is built from TRBV28 and TRBJ2-3; TRBD1 matches at 12 bases. The CDR3 consists of 17 residues. The germline V gene has CDR1 MDHEN and CDR2 SYDVKM. V lost 4 bases, J lost 4 bases, and 9 bases stayed unmatched. The CDR3 region has the DNA TGTGCCAGCAGTTCGGGACAGGGGGCTGATTGGGCAGATACGCAGTATTTT. Protein product: CASSSGQGADWADTQYF.

V gene TRBV30 combines with J gene TRBJ2-2; D gene uncertain. The CDR3 contains 13 residues. Trimming removed 5 bases from V and 7 bases from J, with 14 bases in between. Germline CDR1 and CDR2: GTSNPN and SVGIG (reference sequence). The CDR3 spells CAWGPLGLGELFF. CDR3 sequence (DNA): TGTGCCTGGGGCCCGCTAGGCCTCGGGGAGCTGTTTTTT.

Notes on this clone: The sample has other DNA sequences that encode this CDR3 too. This rearrangement joins TRBV18 to TRBJ1-1; D possibly corresponds to TRBD1 (5 bases). Deletions cut 3 bases from V and 5 bases from J, with 16 bases between. The CDR3 is 15 amino acids. Germline assignment: CDR1 KGHSH and CDR2 LQKENI. The CDR3 sequence: CASSPLREGSTEAFF. DNA of the CDR3: TGTGCCAGCTCACCTCTCCGGGAGGGGTCGACTGAAGCTTTCTTT.

The chain uses TRBV27 and TRBJ2-7; 11 bases map to TRBD2. From germline, CDR1 is MNHEY and CDR2 SMNVEV (reference sequence). The CDR3 is made up of 15 amino acids. With V trimmed by 3 bases and J by 6 bases, 7 bases remained unmatched. CDR3 sequence reads: CASSFSGRATGEQYF. The CDR3 DNA reads as TGTGCCAGCAGTTTTAGCGGGAGGGCCACCGGCGAGCAGTACTTC.

The chain combines TRBV12-5 with TRBJ2-3; 10 bases match TRBD2. The CDR3 spans 16 residues. Germline V gene sequence: CDR1 LGHNT, CDR2 FRNRAP. Trimming cost V 7 bases and J 2 bases; bases outside gene matches: 9. CDR3 DNA: TGTGCTAGTGCCCTGGGGACTAGCGTTGTCACAGATACGCAGTATTTT. Its translation: CASALGTSVVTDTQYF.

This clone was seen a few times. The rearrangement uses TRBV28 and TRBJ2-1; the match to TRBD1 covers 9 bases. Germline CDR1 reads MDHEN; CDR2 reads SYDVKM. Losses at the gene ends were 6 bases for V and 4 bases for J; bases not matched to a gene: 7. The CDR3 runs to 15 residues. CDR3 sequence: CASSTAGTGYNEQFF. The CDR3 DNA reads as TGTGCCAGCAGCACCGCCGGGACAGGGTACAATGAGCAGTTCTTC.

V gene TRBV7-2 combines with J gene TRBJ1-2; tentatively, D is TRBD1 (5 bases). The CDR3 runs to 15 residues. V was shortened by 0 bases and J by 8 bases, with 16 bases between the two germline ends. Germline CDR1 SGHTA, CDR2 FQGNSA. CDR3 region: CASSLAGGNQGGYTF. CDR3 coding DNA: TGTGCCAGCAGCTTAGCCGGGGGTAATCAGGGCGGCTACACCTTC.

This chain links TRBV23-1 with TRBJ2-1; 7 bases are shared with TRBD1. TRBV23-1 is an ORF; its function is uncertain. The V gene end was trimmed by 3 bases and the J gene end by 7 bases; junction bases not matched to a gene: 9. This CDR3 contains 15 residues. The CDR3 nucleotides are TGCGCCAGCAGTCATGCGACAGGGTTATGTAATGAGCAGTTCTTC. It specifies CASSHATGLCNEQFF.

The chain has TRBV4-1 and TRBJ2-7, with TRBD2 identical over 10 bases. The CDR3 loop spans 16 amino acids. V was pared by 1 base and J by 3 bases, with 6 bases of the junction left unmatched. CDR1 is MGHRA, CDR2 YSYEKL, per germline. Here the CDR3 reads CASSQVLAGDFYEQYF. Here the CDR3 DNA reads TGCGCCAGCAGCCAAGTTCTAGCGGGAGATTTCTACGAGCAGTACTTC.